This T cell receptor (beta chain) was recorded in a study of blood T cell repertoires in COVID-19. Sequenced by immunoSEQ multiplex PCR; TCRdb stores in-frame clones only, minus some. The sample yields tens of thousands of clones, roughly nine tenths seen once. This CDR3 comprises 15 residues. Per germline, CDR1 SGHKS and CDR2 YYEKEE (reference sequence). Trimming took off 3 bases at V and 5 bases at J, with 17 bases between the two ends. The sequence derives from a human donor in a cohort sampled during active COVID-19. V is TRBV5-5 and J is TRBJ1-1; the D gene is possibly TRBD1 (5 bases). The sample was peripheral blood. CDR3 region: CASSWGLSGGTEAFF. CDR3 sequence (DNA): TGTGCCAGCAGCTGGGGACTCTCCGGAGGAACTGAAGCTTTCTTT. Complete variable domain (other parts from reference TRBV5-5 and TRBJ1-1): DAGVTQSPTHLIKTRGQQVTLRCSPISGHKSVSWYQQVLGQGPQFIFQYYEKEERGRGNFPDRFSARQFPNYSSELNVNALLLGDSALYLCASSWGLSGGTEAFFGQGTRLTVV.